What follows are 9 T cell receptor beta chains derived from one specimen sequenced in a study of T cell repertoires in cytomegalovirus infection. MiXCR, run by TCRdb on the reads, gives a single entry per CDR3 protein. The repertoire holds 200,000 to 300,000 distinct CDR3 sequences, with roughly 15% as singletons. The sample was PBMCs. These receptors were collected from a human donor in good health (CMV status not recorded). Some clones in this sample may be carry-over from other donors' samples.

This clonotype has just a few counts. The rearrangement uses TRBV20-1 and TRBJ1-5; tentatively, D is TRBD1 (5 bases). CDR1 DFQATT and CDR2 SNEGSKA come from the germline V gene (reference sequence). The CDR3 length is 17 residues. The ends were cut back, 6 bases at V and 2 bases at J, with 23 bases in the middle. For the CDR3, the DNA is TGCAGTGCCGAAGAGACCGGGGCCCCCAAAGGCAATCAGCCCCAGCATTTT. This gives the protein CSAEETGAPKGNQPQHF.

This clonotype showed up just a few times. The CDR3 bases are TGTGCCATCAGTGCTCGGGACAGAGACAATGAGCAGTTCTTC. Amino acids: CAISARDRDNEQFF. The rearrangement links TRBV10-3 to TRBJ2-1; 7 bases match TRBD1. J was trimmed by 5 bases and V by 4 bases; bases with no gene match: 5. Germline CDR1 is ENHRY and CDR2 is SYGVKD. The CDR3 runs to 14 residues.

This clonotype has ten or more counts. This rearrangement joins TRBV10-3 to TRBJ2-1; 11 bases align to TRBD2. Germline loops: CDR1 ENHRY, CDR2 SYGVKD. V trimming: 4 bases; J trimming: 4 bases; junction bases outside the gene matches: 0. CDR3 length: 14 amino acids. For the CDR3, the DNA is TGTGCCATCAGTGGGACTAGCGGGTACAATGAGCAGTTCTTC. Protein: CAISGTSGYNEQFF.

This clonotype was counted only a few times. The CDR3 reads CSARDFRDNYEQYF. As DNA, the CDR3 is TGCAGTGCTAGAGATTTCCGGGACAACTACGAGCAGTACTTC. V is TRBV20-1 and J is TRBJ2-7; tentative D call: TRBD1 (6 bases). The CDR3 has 14 amino acids. Per germline, CDR1 DFQATT and CDR2 SNEGSKA (reference sequence). Trimming took off 0 bases at V and 3 bases at J, with 12 bases between the two ends.

This clonotype appeared a few times. This rearrangement joins TRBV4-3 to TRBJ2-1, with 8 nucleotides matching TRBD2. Germline V gives CDR1 LGHNA, CDR2 YSLEER. J gave up 0 bases and V 4 bases, and 14 bases lay outside the gene matches. The CDR3 contains 19 residues. CDR3 coding DNA: TGCGCCAGCAGCCTTCGGCTACTAGCGGATAAGAGCTCCTACAATGAGCAGTTCTTC. It codes for CASSLRLLADKSSYNEQFF.

The rearrangement uses TRBV5-1 and TRBJ2-1, with D perhaps assigned TRBD1 or TRBD2 (5 bases each). The germline gives CDR1 SGHRS, CDR2 YFSETQ. The ends were cut back, 0 bases at V and 7 bases at J, with 11 bases in the middle. This CDR3 has 14 residues. CDR3 region: CASSLDRRWNEQFF. CDR3 bases: TGCGCCAGCAGCTTGGACAGGAGGTGGAATGAGCAGTTCTTC.

This clonotype was counted between two and nine times. The genes are TRBV6-2 or TRBV6-3 and TRBJ2-7, with 7 bases identical to TRBD2. Unmatched junction bases numbered 4, after V lost 5 bases and J lost 0 bases. The CDR3 covers 14 residues. Germline loops: CDR1 MNHEY, CDR2 SVGEGT. The CDR3 region is CASSPPGGSYEQYF. The CDR3 DNA follows: TGTGCCAGCAGTCCCCCGGGAGGCTCCTACGAGCAGTACTTC.

There are a few counts of this clonotype. This chain connects TRBV20-1 to TRBJ2-7; weak D call: TRBD2 (5 bases). Trimming pared 6 bases from V and 3 bases from J, leaving 12 bases between. CDR1 and CDR2 (germline): DFQATT, SNEGSKA (reference sequence). The CDR3 loop spans 12 amino acids. The CDR3 reads CSASPRGYEQYF. DNA for the CDR3: TGCAGTGCCTCGCCCCGGGGCTACGAGCAGTACTTC.

This clonotype came up a few times. The J gene is TRBJ2-7, the V gene TRBV3-1; weak D call: TRBD2 (5 bases). Trimming cost V 0 bases and J 3 bases, with 12 bases left between them. The CDR3 loop spans 15 amino acids. Germline lookup yields CDR1 LGHDT and CDR2 YNNKEL (reference sequence). The CDR3 sequence is CASSQDPTTLYEQYF. In nucleotides, the CDR3 is TGTGCCAGCAGCCAAGACCCGACTACACTCTACGAGCAGTACTTC.